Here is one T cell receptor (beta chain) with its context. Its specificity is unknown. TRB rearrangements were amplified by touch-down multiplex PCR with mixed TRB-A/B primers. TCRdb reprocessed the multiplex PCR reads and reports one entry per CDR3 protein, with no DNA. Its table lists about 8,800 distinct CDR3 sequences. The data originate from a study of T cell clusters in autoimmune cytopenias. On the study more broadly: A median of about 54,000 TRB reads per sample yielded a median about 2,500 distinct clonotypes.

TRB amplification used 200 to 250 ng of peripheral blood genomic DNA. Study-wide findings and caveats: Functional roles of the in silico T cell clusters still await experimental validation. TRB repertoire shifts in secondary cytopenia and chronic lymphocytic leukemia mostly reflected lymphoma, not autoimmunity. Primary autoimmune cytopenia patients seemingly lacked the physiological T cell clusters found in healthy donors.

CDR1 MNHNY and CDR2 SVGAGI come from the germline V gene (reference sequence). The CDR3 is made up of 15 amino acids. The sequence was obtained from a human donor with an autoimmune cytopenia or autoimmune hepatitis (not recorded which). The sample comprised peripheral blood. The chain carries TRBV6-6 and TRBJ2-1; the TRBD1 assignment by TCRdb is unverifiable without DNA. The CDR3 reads CASSPRGAGGNEQFF.